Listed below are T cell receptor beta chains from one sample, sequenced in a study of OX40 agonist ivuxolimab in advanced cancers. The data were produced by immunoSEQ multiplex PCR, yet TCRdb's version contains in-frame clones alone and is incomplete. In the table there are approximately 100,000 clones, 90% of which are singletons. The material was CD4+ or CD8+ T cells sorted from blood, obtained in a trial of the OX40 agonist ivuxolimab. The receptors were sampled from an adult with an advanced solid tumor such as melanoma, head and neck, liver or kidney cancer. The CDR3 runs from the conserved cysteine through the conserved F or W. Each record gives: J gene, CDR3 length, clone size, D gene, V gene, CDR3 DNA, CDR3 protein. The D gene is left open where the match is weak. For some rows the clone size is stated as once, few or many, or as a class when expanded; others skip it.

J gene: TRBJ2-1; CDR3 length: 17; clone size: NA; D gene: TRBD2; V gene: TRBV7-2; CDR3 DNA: TGTGCCAGCAGCTTTCAAGCTAAGACTAGCGGGAGCAATGAGCAGTTCTTC; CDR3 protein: CASSFQAKTSGSNEQFF
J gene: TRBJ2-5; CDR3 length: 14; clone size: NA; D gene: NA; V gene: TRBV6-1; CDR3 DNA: TGTGCCAGCAGCAAACGTACAGGGTCGGAGACCCAGTACTTC; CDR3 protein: CASSKRTGSETQYF
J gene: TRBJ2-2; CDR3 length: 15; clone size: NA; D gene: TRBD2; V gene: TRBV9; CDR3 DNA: TGTGCCAGCAGCGTAGGCCTAGCGGGCACCGGGGAGCTGTTTTTT; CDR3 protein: CASSVGLAGTGELFF
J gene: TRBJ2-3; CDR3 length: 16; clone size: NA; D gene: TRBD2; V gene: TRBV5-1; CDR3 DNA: TGCGCCAGCAGCACCGGGACTAGCGTATCGCGGGATACGCAGTATTTT; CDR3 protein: CASSTGTSVSRDTQYF
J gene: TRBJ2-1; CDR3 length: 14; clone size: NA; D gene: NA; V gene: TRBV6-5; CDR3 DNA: TGTGCCAGCAGTTACCTCCGGGGCTACAATGAGCAGTTCTTC; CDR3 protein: CASSYLRGYNEQFF
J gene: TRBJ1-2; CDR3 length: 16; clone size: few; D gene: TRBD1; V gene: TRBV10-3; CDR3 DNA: TGTGCCATCAGTGAGTCGAGTCAGGGGGATAACTATGGCTACACCTTC; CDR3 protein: CAISESSQGDNYGYTF
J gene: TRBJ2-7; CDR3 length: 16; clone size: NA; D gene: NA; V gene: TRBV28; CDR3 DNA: TGTGCCAGCAGTTTCCTCACTTCCCGTCCCATCTACGAGCAGTACTTC; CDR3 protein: CASSFLTSRPIYEQYF
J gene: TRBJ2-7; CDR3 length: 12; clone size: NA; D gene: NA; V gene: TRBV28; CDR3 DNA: TGTGCCAGCAGTTTCTTGCGGTACGAGCAGTACTTC; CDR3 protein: CASSFLRYEQYF
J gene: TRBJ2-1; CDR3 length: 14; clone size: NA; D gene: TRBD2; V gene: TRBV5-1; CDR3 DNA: TGCGCCAGCCAGCGGGATAGCTCCTACAATGAGCAGTTCTTC; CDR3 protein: CASQRDSSYNEQFF
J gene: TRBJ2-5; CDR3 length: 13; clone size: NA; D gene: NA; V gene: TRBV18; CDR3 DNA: TGTGCCAGCTCACGAACCCACCAAGAGACCCAGTACTTC; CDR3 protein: CASSRTHQETQYF
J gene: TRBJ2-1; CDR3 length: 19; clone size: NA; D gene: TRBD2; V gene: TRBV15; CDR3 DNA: TGTGCCACCAGCAGGGGTCCCGGGACTAGCGGGAGGGCCGGGAATGAGCAGTTCTTC; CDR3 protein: CATSRGPGTSGRAGNEQFF
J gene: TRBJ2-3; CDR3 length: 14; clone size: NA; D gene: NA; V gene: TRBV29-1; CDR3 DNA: TGCAGCGTTGAGTCTGGTGGAGGGTTTTATACGCAGTATTTT; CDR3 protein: CSVESGGGFYTQYF
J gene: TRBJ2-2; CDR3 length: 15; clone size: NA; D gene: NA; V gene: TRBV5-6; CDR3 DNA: TGTGCCAGCAGCTGGGACCCGGCGAACACCGGGGAGCTGTTTTTT; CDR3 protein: CASSWDPANTGELFF
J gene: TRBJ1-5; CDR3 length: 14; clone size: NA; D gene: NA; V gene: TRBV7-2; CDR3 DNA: TGTGCCAGCAGCTTGACGTGGGGAAATCAGCCCCAGCATTTT; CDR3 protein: CASSLTWGNQPQHF
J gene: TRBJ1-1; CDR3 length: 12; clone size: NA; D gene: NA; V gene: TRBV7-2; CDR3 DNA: TGTGCCAGCAGCTTCGTCAACACTGAAGCTTTCTTT; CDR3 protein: CASSFVNTEAFF
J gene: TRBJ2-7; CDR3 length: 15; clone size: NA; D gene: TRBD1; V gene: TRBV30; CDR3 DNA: TGTGCCTGGAGTGTACTTGACAGGGGGACCTACGAGCAGTACTTC; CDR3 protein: CAWSVLDRGTYEQYF
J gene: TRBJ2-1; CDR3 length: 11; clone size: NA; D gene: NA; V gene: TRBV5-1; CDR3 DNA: TGCGCCAGCAGCTTGCACAATGAGCAGTTCTTC; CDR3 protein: CASSLHNEQFF
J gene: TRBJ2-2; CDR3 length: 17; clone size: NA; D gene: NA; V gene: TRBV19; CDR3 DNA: TGTGCCAGTAGTATAATTAGGGGCAGCGGTCTCACCGGGGAGCTGTTTTTT; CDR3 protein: CASSIIRGSGLTGELFF
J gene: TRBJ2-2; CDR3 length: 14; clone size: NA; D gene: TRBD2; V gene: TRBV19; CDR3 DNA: TGTGCCAGTGAACCCTGGGGGGGCACCGGGGAGCTGTTTTTT; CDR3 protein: CASEPWGGTGELFF
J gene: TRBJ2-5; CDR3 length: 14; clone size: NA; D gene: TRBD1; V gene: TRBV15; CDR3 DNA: TGTGCCACCAGCAGGGGGGACAGCCAAGAGACCCAGTACTTC; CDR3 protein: CATSRGDSQETQYF
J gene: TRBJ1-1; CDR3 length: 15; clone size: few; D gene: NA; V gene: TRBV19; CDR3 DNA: TGTGCCAGTAGTATACCGGGAGGGAGGGGAACTGAAGCTTTCTTT; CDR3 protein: CASSIPGGRGTEAFF
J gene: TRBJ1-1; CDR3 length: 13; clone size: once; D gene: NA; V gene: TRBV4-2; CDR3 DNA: TGTGCCAGCAGCCTAATAGTGAACACTGAAGCTTTCTTT; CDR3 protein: CASSLIVNTEAFF
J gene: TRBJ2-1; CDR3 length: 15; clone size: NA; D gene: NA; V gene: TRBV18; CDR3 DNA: TGTGCCAGCTCACCAAAGAACACTGCCTACAATGAGCAGTTCTTC; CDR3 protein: CASSPKNTAYNEQFF
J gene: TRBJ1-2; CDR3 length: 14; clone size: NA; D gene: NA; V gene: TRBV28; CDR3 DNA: TGTGCCAGCAGCACGGGGGGGGATCACTATGGCTACACCTTC; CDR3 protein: CASSTGGDHYGYTF
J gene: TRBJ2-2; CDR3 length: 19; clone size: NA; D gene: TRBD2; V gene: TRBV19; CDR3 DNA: TGTGCCAGTAGTAGCGCCCGGGCCCGACTAGCTGGAGCACCCGGGGAGCTGTTTTTT; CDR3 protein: CASSSARARLAGAPGELFF
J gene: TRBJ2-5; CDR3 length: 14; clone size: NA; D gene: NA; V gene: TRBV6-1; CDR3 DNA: TGTGCCAGCAGTGATCTCAGAGTCCCAGAGACCCAGTACTTC; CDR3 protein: CASSDLRVPETQYF
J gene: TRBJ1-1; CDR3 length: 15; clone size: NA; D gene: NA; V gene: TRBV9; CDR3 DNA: TGTGCCAGCAGCGCCAAGACAGGAGCGAACACTGAAGCTTTCTTT; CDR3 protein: CASSAKTGANTEAFF
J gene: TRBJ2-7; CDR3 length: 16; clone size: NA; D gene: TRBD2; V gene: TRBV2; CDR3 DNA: TGTGCCAGTGTGTTTCCGGGACTAGCGGGGTCCTACGAGCAGTACTTC; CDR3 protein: CASVFPGLAGSYEQYF
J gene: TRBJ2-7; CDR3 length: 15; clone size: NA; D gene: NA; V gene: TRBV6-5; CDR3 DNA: TGTGCCAGCAGCACACCGAATCGGCCGCTCTACGAGCAGTACTTC; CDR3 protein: CASSTPNRPLYEQYF
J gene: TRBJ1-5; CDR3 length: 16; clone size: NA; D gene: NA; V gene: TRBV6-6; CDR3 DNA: TGTGCCAGCAGTAACCGGGATTTAATAGGCAATCAGCCCCAGCATTTT; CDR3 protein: CASSNRDLIGNQPQHF
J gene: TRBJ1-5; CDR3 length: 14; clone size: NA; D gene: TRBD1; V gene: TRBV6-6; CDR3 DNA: TGTGCCAGCAGCCGACAGGGGAGCAATCAGCCCCAGCATTTT; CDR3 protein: CASSRQGSNQPQHF
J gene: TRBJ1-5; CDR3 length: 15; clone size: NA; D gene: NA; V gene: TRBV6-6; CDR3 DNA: TGTGCCAGCAGTTACGAGGGGTATAGCAATCAGCCCCAGCATTTT; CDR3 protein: CASSYEGYSNQPQHF
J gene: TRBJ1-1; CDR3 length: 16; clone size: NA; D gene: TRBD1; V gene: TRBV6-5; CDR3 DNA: TGTGCCAGCAGTTACTCGAGGACAGGGTGGAACACTGAAGCTTTCTTT; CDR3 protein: CASSYSRTGWNTEAFF
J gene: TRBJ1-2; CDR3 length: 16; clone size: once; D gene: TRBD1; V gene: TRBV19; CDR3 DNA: TGTGCCAGTAGTCCCCGACAGGGTCTTTCGGCCTATGGCTACACCTTC; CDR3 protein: CASSPRQGLSAYGYTF
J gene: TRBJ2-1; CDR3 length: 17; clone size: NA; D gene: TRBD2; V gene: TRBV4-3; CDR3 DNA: TGCGCCAGCAGCCTTGCCCCGGGACTAGCGGGAAATAATGAGCAGTTCTTC; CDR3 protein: CASSLAPGLAGNNEQFF
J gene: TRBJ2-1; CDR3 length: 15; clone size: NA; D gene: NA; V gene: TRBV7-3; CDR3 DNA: TGTGCCAGCAGCTTAAGCGGAAGCTCCTACAATGAGCAGTTCTTC; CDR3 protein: CASSLSGSSYNEQFF
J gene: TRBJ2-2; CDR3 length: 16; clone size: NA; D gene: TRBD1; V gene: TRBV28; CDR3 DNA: TGTGCCAGCAGACATACCCGGACAGGAAACACCGGGGAGCTGTTTTTT; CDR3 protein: CASRHTRTGNTGELFF
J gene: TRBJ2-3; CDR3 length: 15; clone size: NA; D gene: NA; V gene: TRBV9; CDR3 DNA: TGTGCCAGCAGCGTGCGGGGTGATAGCACAGATACGCAGTATTTT; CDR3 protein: CASSVRGDSTDTQYF
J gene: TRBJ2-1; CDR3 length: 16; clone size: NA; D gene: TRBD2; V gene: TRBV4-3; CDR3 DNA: TGCGCCAGCAGCCAATCTGGCGGGAGCGGGTACAATGAGCAGTTCTTC; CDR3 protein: CASSQSGGSGYNEQFF
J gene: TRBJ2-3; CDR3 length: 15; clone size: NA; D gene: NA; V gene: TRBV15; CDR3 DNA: TGTGCCACCAGCAGAGATGGTACTGCCACAGATACGCAGTATTTT; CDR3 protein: CATSRDGTATDTQYF